One sample yielded the 10 T cell receptor beta chains listed below, sequenced in a study of beta chain features in type 1 diabetes. Reverse transcription of all isolated RNA meant that expressed TCRB transcripts were sequenced. TCRdb's copy holds only in-frame clones and misses some; the assay was immunoSEQ multiplex PCR. The sample has hundreds of thousands of clones; about 14% are singletons. Sequencing used naive CD4+ T cells from blood. The receptor set was obtained from a man younger than 35 in good health.

This rearrangement joins TRBV5-6 to TRBJ1-5; 8 positions match TRBD1. The CDR3 covers 16 residues. With V trimmed by 4 bases and J by 3 bases, 9 bases remained unmatched. Germline CDR1 reads SGHDT; CDR2 reads YYEEEE. This CDR3 is CASSLGQGRTNQPQHF. CDR3 sequence (DNA): TGTGCCAGCAGCCTCGGACAGGGTCGGACCAATCAGCCCCAGCATTTT.

This clone was recorded a few times. DNA of the CDR3: TGTGCCAGCAGGGGCAGGGTTAGGACCGGGGAGCTGTTTTTT. As protein: CASRGRVRTGELFF. The chain is built from TRBV28 and TRBJ2-2; D is perhaps TRBD1 (5 bases). V was pared by 6 bases and J by 5 bases, with 13 bases between. This CDR3 is 14 amino acids long. Germline CDR1 MDHEN, CDR2 SYDVKM.

This clone occurred a few times. The chain couples TRBV4-1 to TRBJ2-1, with TRBD2 matching over 7 bases. The CDR3 covers 11 residues. The germline V gene encodes CDR1 MGHRA and CDR2 YSYEKL. The V and J ends lost 3 bases and 16 bases, in that order; junction bases with no gene match: 6. The CDR3 sequence is CASSHSGGEFF. The CDR3, as DNA: TGCGCCAGCAGCCACAGTGGGGGGGAATTCTTC.

This clone appeared a few times. The identical CDR3 is also encoded by other nucleotide sequences in the sample. The J gene is TRBJ1-3, the V gene TRBV5-1; D is unresolved. The CDR3 has 14 residues. In germline, CDR1 is SGHRS, CDR2 YFSETQ. Trimming removed 0 bases from V and 0 bases from J, with 4 bases in between. The CDR3: CASSLGNSGNTIYF. The CDR3 DNA follows: TGCGCCAGCAGCTTGGGAAACTCTGGAAACACCATATATTTT.

The V call is TRBV4-1, the J call TRBJ2-3; possibly TRBD1 or TRBD2 for D (6 bases each). V was pared by 0 bases and J by 4 bases, with 14 bases between. Germline CDR1 is MGHRA and CDR2 is YSYEKL. The CDR3 loop spans 16 amino acids. CDR3 sequence: CASSQDRGTRADTQYF. The CDR3 region has the DNA TGCGCCAGCAGCCAAGATCGCGGGACACGGGCAGATACGCAGTATTTT.

The table lists this clone with a few counts. This chain joins TRBV18 and TRBJ1-5; 7 bases match TRBD1. With V trimmed by 3 bases and J by 0 bases, 8 bases remained unmatched. The CDR3 is 17 residues long. Germline assignment: CDR1 KGHSH and CDR2 LQKENI. The CDR3 DNA follows: TGTGCCAGCTCACCGAGTGACAGGGATCCTAGCAATCAGCCCCAGCATTTT. As protein: CASSPSDRDPSNQPQHF.

The rearrangement uses TRBV2 and TRBJ1-2; D not certain. V lost 7 bases and J lost 2, with 20 bases in between. The V gene's germline CDR1 is SNHLY and CDR2 FYNNEI. This CDR3 spans 16 amino acids. The CDR3 DNA is TGTGCCAGCATCAGTATCCCCTCCCTCTCAAACTATGGCTACACCTTC. Translation: CASISIPSLSNYGYTF.

In this sample, this clone turned up a few times. This chain links TRBV7-2 with TRBJ2-5; the D is unclear. Germline CDR1 is SGHTA and CDR2 is FQGNSA. The V end lost 5 bases, the J end lost 1 base, and 14 bases lay between the germline ends. The CDR3 covers 15 residues. CDR3 loop: CASSPRTEIQETQYF. Here the CDR3 DNA reads TGTGCCAGCAGCCCCCGGACGGAAATCCAAGAGACCCAGTACTTC. The full variable domain, its missing parts supplied by reference TRBV7-2 and TRBJ2-5, is GAGVSQSPSNKVTEKGKDVELRCDPISGHTALYWYRQSLGQGLEFLIYFQGNSAPDKSGLPSDRFSAERTGGSVSTLTIQRTQQEDSAVYLCASSPRTEIQETQYFGPGTRLLVL.

This clone has only a few counts. The rearrangement joins TRBV21-1 to TRBJ1-3; the DNA was not compared with TRBD1, the D call given in the table. TRBV21-1 corresponds to a pseudogene. The CDR3 covers 18 residues. The CDR3 here is CASSAKGAPGPSGNTIYF. The CDR3 DNA reads TGTGCCAGCAGCGCAAAGGGGGCCCCTGGACCCTCTGGAAACACCATATATTTT.

The J gene is TRBJ1-1, the V gene TRBV15; a possible D gene is TRBD1 (6 bases). The CDR3 loop spans 15 amino acids. CDR1 and CDR2 (germline): LNHNV, YYDKDF (reference sequence). Trimming left V 3 bases short and J 10 bases short, with 21 bases between. CDR3 protein: CATSRDSRRSGGAFF. Written as DNA, the CDR3 is TGTGCCACCAGCAGGGACAGCCGAAGGAGCGGGGGAGCTTTCTTT.